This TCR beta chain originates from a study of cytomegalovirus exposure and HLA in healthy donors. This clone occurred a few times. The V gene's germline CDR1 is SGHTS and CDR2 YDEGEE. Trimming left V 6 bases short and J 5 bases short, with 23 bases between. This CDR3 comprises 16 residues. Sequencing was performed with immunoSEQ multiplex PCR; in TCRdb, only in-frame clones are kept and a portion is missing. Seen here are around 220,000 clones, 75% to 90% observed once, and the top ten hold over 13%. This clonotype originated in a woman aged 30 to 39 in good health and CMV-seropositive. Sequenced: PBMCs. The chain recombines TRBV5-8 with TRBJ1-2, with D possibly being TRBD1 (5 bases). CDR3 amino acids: CASTTIRKGEIYGYTF. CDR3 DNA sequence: TGTGCCAGCACCACGATTCGGAAAGGGGAAATATATGGCTACACCTTC.